Here is one TCR beta chain with its context. No antigen is known for it. No base qualities exist here, and no much larger clone lies one base off it. In the paper's terms, the time point label means: cycle 2 day 1 (C2D1) of nivolumab. Relapse after autologous stem cell transplantation had occurred in all trial patients, and cohorts A, B and C were distinguished by prior brentuximab vedotin exposure. The trial cohort was composed of about 60 patients with relapsed/refractory classical Hodgkin lymphoma, for whom complete response, partial response or progressive disease was recorded as best overall response. Single-agent nivolumab was administered to trial patients in the multi-cohort phase II CheckMate 205 trial. An independent review committee assessed best overall response by applying the 2007 International Working Group response criteria. Trial PBMCs were collected just before the start of nivolumab (C1D1) and during therapy at cycle 2 day 1 and cycle 4 day 1. Peripheral blood was collected in 8 mL Vacutainer Cell Preparation Tubes, from which PBMCs were isolated by centrifugation and then cryopreserved.

This entry belongs to a study of PD-1 blockade in classical Hodgkin lymphoma (dated by TCRdb to the early 2020s). As for the study more broadly: Nivolumab dosing was 3 mg/kg intravenously every 2 weeks, continuing until either disease progression or unacceptable toxicity. A peripheral blood immune signature of response to PD-1 blockade in classical Hodgkin lymphoma was defined using TCR beta sequencing and CyTOF. The investigation overall reported the following: Lower diversity was seen in patients whose nivolumab began less than 1 year after ASCT, and these patients were left out of later analyses so that immune reconstitution would not confound the results. Baseline diversity similar to that of newly diagnosed patients was observed in trial patients achieving complete response, whereas significantly lower diversity was observed in partial responders and progressors. By C4D1, a significant rise was seen in CD4+ TCR diversity but not in CD8+ TCR diversity (p=0.0027 vs p=0.16), and the rise was most apparent among complete responders (p=0.02). Baseline TCR diversity was reported to be lower in newly diagnosed patients than in healthy donors, and even lower in relapsed/refractory patients. The study was restricted to a single clinical trial cohort, and the causes of repertoire differences, possibly disease activity or prior therapy, were left undefined.

The CDR3 goes from the cysteine to the phenylalanine over 13 residues. The DNA shown is the 39-base CDR3, in frame from base 1. For CDR1 and CDR2, the germline V gene lists MDHEN and SYDVKM. V is reduced by 5 bases and J by 4 bases, leaving a spacing of 11 bases between them. The Qiagen DNeasy kit was used to extract genomic DNA from unsorted PBMCs and from the negatively selected CD4+ and CD8+ fractions. TCR beta CDR3 regions were amplified by immunoSEQ multiplex PCR using primers annealing to V and J segments. A synthetic immune receptor repertoire was used to minimize amplification bias, and remaining bias was computationally removed after sequencing. The authors' analysis ran thus. Custom Python scripts were used to quantify repertoire diversity as the Shannon entropy index. Unsorted, CD4+ and CD8+ repertoires were analyzed separately, except for combined analyses in which CD4+ and CD8+ sequences were merged in silico. A clone counted as expanded when the clone's frequency after treatment rose at least 2-fold relative to C1D1, and clones undetected at baseline were given a pseudocount of 0.5. Singleton clones were defined as clones with 0 or 1 copy at C1D1, and non-singleton clones were defined as clones with 2 or more copies. By matching protein sequences in sorted samples from the same patient, clones expanded in unsorted samples were annotated as CD4+, CD8+ or unknown. Diversity changes from C1D1 to C4D1 were tested in paired samples using Wilcoxon tests. This immuneACCESS table, as held by TCRdb, lists in-frame sequences with V and J called but not all clones. Of the missing ones, under half trace to an unresolved V gene in checked studies; the others have no known cause. D and trimming come from the DNA, and the V and J calls and clone size come from that table. The table for this sample lists roughly 25,000 clones; more than 75% of them were counted only once. The ten largest clones take up more than 9% of the sample.

The chain is assembled from TRBV28 and TRBJ1-2; a tentative D call is TRBD1 (5 bases match). The TCR was taken from a human donor with classical Hodgkin lymphoma. The source material was peripheral blood mononuclear cells (PBMCs), sampled before the second cycle of nivolumab. The DNA reads as follows: TGTGCCAGCAGTCCGGGACCGACCTATGGCTACACCTTC. This sequence encodes CASSPGPTYGYTF.